The T cell receptor (beta chain) under discussion was sequenced for a study of blood T cells in healthy people across ages. Germline V gene sequence: CDR1 DFQATT, CDR2 SNEGSKA (reference sequence). Unmatched junction bases numbered 16, after V lost 6 bases and J lost 3 bases. The CDR3 runs to 17 residues. A sample-barcoded 5' primer and a J-beta primer mix were used in a second PCR of about 7 to 12 cycles. The template-switch adaptor was a 5' adaptor with 12 random nucleotides. It tagged each cDNA molecule. TCRdb passed the 5' RACE reads through MiXCR, listing each CDR3 protein once. The sample records about 730,000 distinct CDR3 sequences, around 46% being singletons. This clonotype is categorized as medium-sized (0.01 to 0.1%).

The sample taken for sequencing was blood. This chain uses TRBV20-1 with TRBJ2-2, with TRBD2 identical over 7 bases. The clonotype comes from a woman aged 55 to 70 in good health. CDR3 loop: CSAEPSLREDDTGELFF. The CDR3 nucleotides are TGCAGTGCCGAGCCCTCCCTACGGGAGGACGACACCGGGGAGCTGTTTTTT.